The 4 T cell receptor beta chains below were found in one sample sequenced in a study of T cell repertoires in cytomegalovirus infection. One entry per CDR3 protein, called by TCRdb with MiXCR from the reads. The sample holds roughly 120,000 distinct CDR3 sequences, over 9% seen once. No antigen has been assigned to these receptors. The sample taken for sequencing was PBMCs, sequenced either directly or after in vitro stimulation (not recorded which). These receptors all come from a human donor in good health (CMV status not recorded). Some clones in this sample may be carry-over from other donors' samples.

The chain is built from TRBV20-1 and TRBJ2-3, with 9 bases matching TRBD2. Germline CDR1 reads DFQATT; CDR2 reads SNEGSKA (reference sequence). This CDR3 is built from 15 residues. With V trimmed by 4 bases and J by 2 bases, 7 bases remained unmatched. As DNA, the CDR3 is TGCAGTGCTACGTATCTAGCGGGGACCACAGATACGCAGTATTTT. Translation: CSATYLAGTTDTQYF.

This clonotype was picked up many times. This chain links TRBV18 with TRBJ2-1; 9 bases align to TRBD2. Germline trimming cut 0 bases from V and 3 bases from J; bases unmatched to any gene: 0. This CDR3 has 15 amino acids. Germline values: CDR1 KGHSH, CDR2 LQKENI. DNA for the CDR3: TGTGCCAGCTCACCACCGACTAGCGGCTACAATGAGCAGTTCTTC. It yields the protein CASSPPTSGYNEQFF.

The V and J genes are TRBV29-1 and TRBJ1-1; D is perhaps TRBD1 (5 bases). Germline CDR1 and CDR2: SQVTM and ANQGSEA. CDR3 length equals 15 residues. V was cut by 5 bases and J by 4 bases, with 20 bases left in between. CDR3 amino acids: CSVPVSGESGTEAFF. As DNA, the CDR3 is TGCAGCGTTCCGGTCTCGGGGGAGTCGGGCACTGAAGCTTTCTTT.

To note about this clonotype: The junction differs from germline at one of its ends, possibly a read error. The chain links TRBV4-1 to TRBJ2-1, with a tentative D call TRBD1 (6 bases). CDR1 is MGHRA, CDR2 YSYEKL, per germline. The CDR3 is 15 amino acids. CDR3 nucleotides: TGTGCCAGCAGCCAAGCCATCCAAAGACAGGTGGTTTTGTTCTTC. Encoded protein: CASSQAIQRQVVLFF.